This entry is about one T cell receptor beta chain. Its antigen is unidentified. The junction and the germline gene differ at one end; a read error may be behind it. The sample is drawn from a study of molecular identifiers for immune sequencing clone quantification. General observations from the study: Spiked Jurkat TCR RNA from one cell was reportedly detectable among approximately 1 million naive cells.

This CDR3 comprises 15 residues. TCRdb re-analysed the PCR reads in MiXCR, keeping a single row per CDR3 protein. The sample has roughly 55,000 distinct CDR3 sequences; roughly 38% are singletons. The receptor's source is a human donor in good health. Some libraries in this study had Jurkat cell RNA spiked in. Material for sequencing was naive CD8+ T cells from blood, with Jurkat cell RNA spiked in. Indicated subset: FACS-sorted CD8+CD4-CCR7+CD45RA+ naive T cells. V usage is TRBV12-3 or TRBV12-4 and J usage is TRBJ2-1, with no clear D. The CDR3 bases are TGTGCCAGCGGTTTAAAGGCTAGCTCCTACAATGAGCAGTTCTTC. It codes for CASGLKASSYNEQFF.